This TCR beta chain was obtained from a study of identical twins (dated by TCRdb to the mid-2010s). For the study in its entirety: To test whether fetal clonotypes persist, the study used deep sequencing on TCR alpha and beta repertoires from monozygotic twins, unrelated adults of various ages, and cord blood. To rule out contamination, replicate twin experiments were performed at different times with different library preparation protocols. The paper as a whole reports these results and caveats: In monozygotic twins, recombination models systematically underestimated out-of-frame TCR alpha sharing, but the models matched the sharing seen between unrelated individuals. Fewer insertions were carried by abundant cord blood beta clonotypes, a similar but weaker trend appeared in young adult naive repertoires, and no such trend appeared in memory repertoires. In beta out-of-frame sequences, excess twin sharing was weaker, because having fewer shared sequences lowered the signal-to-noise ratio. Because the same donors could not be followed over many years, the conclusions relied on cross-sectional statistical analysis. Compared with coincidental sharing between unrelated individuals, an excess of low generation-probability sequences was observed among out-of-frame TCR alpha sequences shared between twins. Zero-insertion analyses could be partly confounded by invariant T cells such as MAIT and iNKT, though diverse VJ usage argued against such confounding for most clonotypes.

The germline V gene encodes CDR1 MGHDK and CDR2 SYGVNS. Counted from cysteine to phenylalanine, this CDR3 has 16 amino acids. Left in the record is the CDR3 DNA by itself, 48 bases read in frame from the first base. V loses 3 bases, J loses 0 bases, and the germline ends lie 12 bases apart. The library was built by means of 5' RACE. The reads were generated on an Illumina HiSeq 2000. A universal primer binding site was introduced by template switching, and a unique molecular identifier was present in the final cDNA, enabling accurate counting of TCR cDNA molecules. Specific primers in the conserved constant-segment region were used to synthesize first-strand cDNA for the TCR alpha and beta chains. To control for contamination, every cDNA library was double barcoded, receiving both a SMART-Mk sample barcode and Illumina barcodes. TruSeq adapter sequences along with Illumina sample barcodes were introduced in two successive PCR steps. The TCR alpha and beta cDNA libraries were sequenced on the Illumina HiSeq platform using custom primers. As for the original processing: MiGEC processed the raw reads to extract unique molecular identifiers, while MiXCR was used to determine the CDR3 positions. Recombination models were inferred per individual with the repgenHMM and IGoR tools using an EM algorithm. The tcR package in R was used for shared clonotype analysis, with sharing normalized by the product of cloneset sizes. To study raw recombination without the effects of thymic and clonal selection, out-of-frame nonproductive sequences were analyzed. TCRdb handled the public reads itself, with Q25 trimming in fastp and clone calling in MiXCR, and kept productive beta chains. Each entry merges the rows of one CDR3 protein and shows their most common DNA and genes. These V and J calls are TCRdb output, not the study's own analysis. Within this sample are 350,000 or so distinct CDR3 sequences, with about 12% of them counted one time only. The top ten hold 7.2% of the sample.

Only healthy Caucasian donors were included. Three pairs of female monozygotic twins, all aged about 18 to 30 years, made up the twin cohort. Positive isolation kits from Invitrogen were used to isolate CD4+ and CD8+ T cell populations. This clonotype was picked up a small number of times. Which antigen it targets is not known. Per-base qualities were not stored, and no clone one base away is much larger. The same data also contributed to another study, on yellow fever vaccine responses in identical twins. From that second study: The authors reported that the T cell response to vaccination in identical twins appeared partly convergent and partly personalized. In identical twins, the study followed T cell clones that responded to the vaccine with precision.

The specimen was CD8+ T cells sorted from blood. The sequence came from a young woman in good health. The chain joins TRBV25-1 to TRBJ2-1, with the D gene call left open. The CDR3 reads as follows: CASSDVDRSSYNEQFF. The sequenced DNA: TGTGCCAGCAGTGACGTAGATCGAAGCTCCTACAATGAGCAGTTCTTC. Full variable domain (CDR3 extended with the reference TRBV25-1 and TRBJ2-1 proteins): EADIYQTPRYLVIGTGKKITLECSQTMGHDKMYWYQQDPGMELHLIHYSYGVNSTEKGDLSSESTVSRIRTEHFPLTLESARPSHTSQYLCASSDVDRSSYNEQFFGPGTRLTVL.